This T cell receptor (beta chain) was sequenced during a study of T cells in localized non-small cell lung cancer. General observations from the study: Prolonged overall survival went with higher T cell density in the blood. Heterogeneity cannot be ruled out, as sequencing used one tumor region only. Uninvolved adjacent lung had the highest recorded T cell clonality, with tumor below it. Among the top 100 tumor clones, a median 57 appeared in adjacent lung.

With V trimmed by 5 bases and J by 0 bases, 8 bases remained unmatched. Germline CDR1 reads PRHDT; CDR2 reads FYEKMQ (reference sequence). The length of the CDR3 is 16 residues. In this sample, this clone turned up once. Its antigen is not known. The repertoire was sequenced with immunoSEQ multiplex PCR; TCRdb's copy has only in-frame clones and lacks some. Among 45,000 to 60,000 clones listed, roughly 88% were seen once. The clonotype comes from a woman aged 35-75 years with stage I lung adenocarcinoma. This chain links TRBV13 with TRBJ2-3; the match to TRBD1 covers 7 bases. The sequenced sample was peripheral blood, obtained before any cancer treatment. DNA for the CDR3: TGTGCCAGCAGCACCAAAATGGACAGGAGCACAGATACGCAGTATTTT. It codes for CASSTKMDRSTDTQYF.